What follows describes a single T cell receptor (beta chain). V was pared by 11 bases and J by 11 bases, with 13 bases between. Germline V gene data show CDR1 as MRHNA and CDR2 as SNTAGT. CDR3 length equals 11 residues. This sample is drawn from a study of control samples from healthy donors and cancer patients. The repertoire was sequenced with immunoSEQ multiplex PCR; TCRdb's copy has only in-frame clones and lacks some. The table lists 90,000 to 100,000 clones, around 80% of them singletons, with about 2% in the top ten. The sequenced sample consisted of blood. This TCR came from a man aged 55 to 69 in good health. V gene TRBV6-4 combines with J gene TRBJ1-6; a weak D match, TRBD1 (5 bases). The CDR3 DNA reads as TGTGCCGCTTCGCGGGGCGCACCCCTCCACTTT. Translating gives CAASRGAPLHF.